What follows are 25 T cell receptor beta chains derived from one specimen sequenced in a study of T-cell reconstitution after alpha-beta-depleted transplantation in children. Construction of the TCRbeta library involved unique molecular identifiers. Using its own MiXCR run on the PCR reads, TCRdb lists one record per CDR3 protein. The profile shows 500,000 to 600,000 distinct CDR3 sequences, about 17% of them singletons. This material consisted of PBMCs from the stem cell graft donor, taken from the stem cell graft. The receptors derive from a human donor who donated a stem cell graft to a child with acute lymphoblastic leukemia.

The sample holds a few counts of this clonotype. This sequence joins TRBV5-1 and TRBJ2-1, with TRBD2 identical over 14 bases. Trimming at V came to 4 bases and at J to 10 bases, leaving 10 bases not matched to a gene. The CDR3 loop spans 16 amino acids. Looked up from germline, CDR1 is SGHRS and CDR2 is YFSETQ. The CDR3 DNA follows: TGCGCCAGCAGCCCCCTAGCGGGACTAGCGGGAGCGGAGCAGTTCTTC. Residues: CASSPLAGLAGAEQFF.

This clonotype was seen a few times. The genes are TRBV5-6 and TRBJ1-5, with 10 bases matching TRBD1. After removal of 5 bases from V and 2 bases from J, the junction contained 10 bases not matched to a gene. Germline CDR1 SGHDT, CDR2 YYEEEE. The length of the CDR3 is 17 residues. The CDR3 here is CASSRGQGFFRNQPQHF. The CDR3 nucleotides are TGTGCCAGCAGTCGGGGACAGGGGTTTTTCCGCAATCAGCCCCAGCATTTT. Full variable domain (remainder filled in from reference TRBV5-6 and TRBJ1-5): DAGVTQSPTHLIKTRGQQVTLRCSPKSGHDTVSWYQQALGQGPQFIFQYYEEEERQRGNFPDRFSGHQFPNYSSELNVNALLLGDSALYLCASSRGQGFFRNQPQHFGDGTRLSIL.

This rearrangement joins TRBV7-9 to TRBJ2-7, with 7 bases aligning to TRBD1. The J segment lost 3 bases and the V segment lost 2 bases, leaving 4 bases of the junction unmatched. CDR1 is SEHNR, CDR2 FQNEAQ, per germline (reference sequence). This CDR3 has 14 amino acids. The CDR3 bases are TGTGCCAGCAGCTTAACAGGGGCCCACTACGAGCAGTACTTC. Translation: CASSLTGAHYEQYF.

The chain has TRBV7-9 and TRBJ2-3; D remains ambiguous. The V and J ends lost 5 bases and 0 bases respectively, with 12 bases between them. CDR3 length: 15 amino acids. Germline V gene lookup returns CDR1 SEHNR and CDR2 FQNEAQ (reference sequence). DNA of the CDR3: TGTGCCAGCAGCGCCCCGGAAGCTAGCACAGATACGCAGTATTTT. Translation gives CASSAPEASTDTQYF.

This clonotype was found a few times. The chain employs TRBV20-1 and TRBJ2-1; the D gene could be TRBD1 or TRBD2 (5 bases each). Trimming left V 5 bases short and J 0 bases short, with 17 bases between. Germline CDR1 reads DFQATT; CDR2 reads SNEGSKA (reference sequence). The CDR3 extends over 16 amino acids. The CDR3 sequence: CSAQPRDGSSYNEQFF. In DNA, the CDR3 is TGCAGTGCTCAACCCAGGGACGGTAGCTCCTACAATGAGCAGTTCTTC.

In this sample, this clonotype turned up a few times. V and J are TRBV7-3 and TRBJ2-1, with 8 bases matching TRBD2. This CDR3 region has 14 residues. Trimming at V came to 2 bases and at J to 5 bases, leaving 2 bases not matched to a gene. Germline V gene sequence: CDR1 SGHTA, CDR2 FQGTGA. The CDR3 nucleotides read TGTGCCAGCAGCTTACGAGCGGGAGACAATGAGCAGTTCTTC. As protein: CASSLRAGDNEQFF. Looking up the rest from reference TRBV7-3 and TRBJ2-1 gives the full variable domain: GAGVSQTPSNKVTEKGKYVELRCDPISGHTALYWYRQSLGQGPEFLIYFQGTGAADDSGLPNDRFFAVRPEGSVSTLKIQRTERGDSAVYLCASSLRAGDNEQFFGPGTRLTVL.

Notes on this clonotype: A junction boundary mismatches the germline segment, possibly from a read error. The chain recombines TRBV6-4 with TRBJ2-6; D tentatively reads TRBD1 or TRBD2 (6 bases each). Germline V gene sequence: CDR1 MRHNA, CDR2 SNTAGT. This CDR3 region has 16 residues. The CDR3 protein is CASSDDGGAGANGLTF. CDR3 nucleotide sequence: TGTGCCAGCAGTGACGACGGGGGCGCCGGGGCCAACGGCCTGACTTTC.

The chain has TRBV20-1 and TRBJ2-2; D unclear. V was clipped by 5 bases and J by 3 bases, with 16 bases between them. Germline assignment: CDR1 DFQATT and CDR2 SNEGSKA (reference sequence). The CDR3 extends over 15 amino acids. In DNA form, the CDR3 reads TGCAGTGCTTTATCGGTCGACCTCGACACCGGGGAGCTGTTTTTT. This encodes CSALSVDLDTGELFF.

The rearrangement links TRBV27 to TRBJ2-7; D assignment may be TRBD1 or TRBD2 (6 bases each). CDR1 MNHEY and CDR2 SMNVEV come from the germline V gene (reference sequence). The CDR3 has 14 amino acids. Between the trimmed V and J ends, which lost 3 bases and 3 bases, there was a span of 12 bases. In nucleotides, the CDR3 is TGTGCCAGCAGTTTCACAGGGACTGGCTACGAGCAGTACTTC. Protein product: CASSFTGTGYEQYF.

This clonotype was counted between two and nine times. V is TRBV19 and J is TRBJ2-1, with TRBD2 as a possible D gene (5 bases). CDR1 is LNHDA, CDR2 SQIVND, per germline (reference sequence). V gave up 10 bases and J gave up 8 bases, with 18 bases separating them. There are 13 residues in the CDR3. CDR3 protein: CAIQEGSGDEQFF. The CDR3 region has the DNA TGTGCCATTCAAGAAGGGAGTGGCGATGAGCAGTTCTTC.

The chain couples TRBV12-3 or TRBV12-4 to TRBJ1-2; 7 nucleotides agree with TRBD1. CDR3 length equals 15 residues. After removal of 7 bases from V and 3 bases from J, the junction contained 11 bases not matched to a gene. CDR3 sequence: CASTRRTGAHYGYTF. The DNA for the CDR3 is TGTGCCAGCACTCGAAGGACAGGAGCGCACTATGGCTACACCTTC.

The V call is TRBV9, the J call TRBJ1-2; the D gene is possibly TRBD1 (6 bases). Per the germline V gene, CDR1 is SGDLS and CDR2 is YYNGEE. CDR3 length: 15 residues. Deletions cut 3 bases from V and 4 bases from J, with 16 bases between. The CDR3 here is CASSASAGATYGYTF. Written as DNA, the CDR3 is TGTGCCAGCAGCGCTAGTGCAGGGGCAACCTATGGCTACACCTTC.

CDR3 DNA sequence: TGTGCCAGCAGCCCTCCCATTGCCACAGATACGCAGTATTTT. This sequence encodes CASSPPIATDTQYF. The chain recombines TRBV7-9 with TRBJ2-3, with D unresolved. Germline loops: CDR1 SEHNR, CDR2 FQNEAQ (reference sequence). The CDR3 covers 14 residues. With 5 bases removed from V and 2 bases from J, the gap between germline ends came to 11 bases.

The rearrangement joins TRBV7-9 to TRBJ2-7; D gene unclear. This CDR3 has 14 residues. In germline, CDR1 is SEHNR, CDR2 FQNEAQ (reference sequence). Trimming removed 1 base at V and 5 bases at J, with 12 bases between. The CDR3 bases are TGTGCCAGCAGCTTAGTAGGGCCCTCAGACGAGCAGTACTTC. Protein sequence: CASSLVGPSDEQYF.

This rearrangement joins TRBV12-3 or TRBV12-4 to TRBJ1-1; a possible D gene is TRBD1 (5 bases). The V and J ends lost 5 bases and 2 bases respectively, with 21 bases between them. This CDR3 is built from 17 residues. CDR3 amino acids: CASSPGIPCCTNTEAFF. CDR3 nucleotides: TGTGCCAGCAGTCCAGGGATCCCATGCTGTACTAACACTGAAGCTTTCTTT.

In DNA form, the CDR3 reads TGTGCCAGCAGCCAGGACAGGGGCCTCTCTGGGGCCAACGTCCTGACTTTC. This gives the protein CASSQDRGLSGANVLTF. The chain recombines TRBV4-2 with TRBJ2-6, with 9 positions matching TRBD1. The germline V gene has CDR1 LGHNA and CDR2 YNFKEQ. This CDR3 spans 17 amino acids. Trimming at V came to 3 bases and at J to 0 bases, leaving 3 bases not matched to a gene.

This clonotype was seen only a few times. The rearrangement uses TRBV5-1 and TRBJ1-2, with 8 bases that match TRBD1. The CDR3 runs 14 residues. J lost 5 bases, V lost 5 bases, and 8 bases had no gene match. Germline loops: CDR1 SGHRS, CDR2 YFSETQ. The CDR3 is CASRSRTGKYGYTF. The DNA for the CDR3 is TGCGCCAGCAGGTCCCGGACAGGGAAATATGGCTACACCTTC. Supplemented by reference TRBV5-1 and TRBJ1-2, the full variable domain reads KAGVTQTPRYLIKTRGQQVTLSCSPISGHRSVSWYQQTPGQGLQFLFEYFSETQRNKGNFPGRFSGRQFSNSRSEMNVSTLELGDSALYLCASRSRTGKYGYTFGSGTRLTVV.

Regarding this clonotype: Germline is not matched at one junction end, which may reflect a read error. The rearrangement joins TRBV6-5 to TRBJ2-4, with D possibly being TRBD2 (5 bases). The CDR3 is made up of 10 amino acids. The germline CDR1 and CDR2 sequences are MNHEY and SVGAGI. For the CDR3, the DNA is TGTGCCACACGGGGAGCCCTTTCGGGCTTC. Its protein product is CATRGALSGF.

This clonotype was counted only a few times. The gene calls are TRBV29-1 and TRBJ2-1, with 9 bases that match TRBD1. CDR3 size: 13 residues. Germline CDR1 reads SQVTM; CDR2 reads ANQGSEA. Losses at the gene ends were 2 bases for V and 8 bases for J; bases not matched to a gene: 4. Here the CDR3 DNA reads TGCAGCGTTGAACGGGACAGGGTGCATGAGCAGTTCTTC. It specifies CSVERDRVHEQFF.

Worth noting for this clonotype: A much more abundant neighbour one base away suggests this may be a read error. The CDR3 here is CASSSTGGFYEQYF. The CDR3 DNA sequence: TGCGCCAGCAGCTCGACAGGGGGCTTCTACGAGCAGTACTTC. This chain links TRBV5-1 with TRBJ2-7, with 10 positions matching TRBD1. J gave up 3 bases and V 3 bases, and 3 bases lay outside the gene matches. This CDR3 is built from 14 residues. In germline, CDR1 is SGHRS, CDR2 YFSETQ.

This sequence joins TRBV9 and TRBJ2-1; the match to TRBD2 covers 9 bases. The CDR3 totals 17 residues. CDR1 and CDR2 (germline): SGDLS, YYNGEE. The V and J ends lost 0 bases and 7 bases, in that order; junction bases with no gene match: 11. The CDR3: CASSVEAGGLPGNEQFF. CDR3 sequence (DNA): TGTGCCAGCAGCGTAGAAGCGGGAGGCCTCCCTGGAAATGAGCAGTTCTTC.

This clonotype has more than one count but fewer than ten. V usage is TRBV4-1 and J usage is TRBJ1-3; no definite D call. The V gene lost 0 bases and the J gene lost 4 bases, with 10 bases spanning the gap. This CDR3 contains 15 residues. Germline loops: CDR1 MGHRA, CDR2 YSYEKL. DNA of the CDR3: TGCGCCAGCAGCCAAGAAGAGGGTGTCGGAAACACCATATATTTT. Its protein is CASSQEEGVGNTIYF.

This clonotype was detected a few times. The rearrangement uses TRBV19 and TRBJ2-5; possible D gene TRBD2, 6 bases. The CDR3 length is 14 residues. V was clipped by 8 bases and J by 2 bases, with 15 bases between them. Germline V gene lookup returns CDR1 LNHDA and CDR2 SQIVND (reference sequence). The CDR3 loop reads CASSEGSGQETQYF. As DNA, the CDR3 is TGTGCCAGTTCCGAAGGGAGCGGGCAAGAGACCCAGTACTTC.

The chain combines TRBV5-5 with TRBJ2-1; no reliable D call. The CDR3 contains 13 residues. V was trimmed by 2 bases and J by 5 bases, leaving 8 bases between them. Germline V gene data show CDR1 as SGHKS and CDR2 as YYEKEE (reference sequence). DNA for the CDR3: TGTGCCAGCAGCTTTAGACGGGACAATGAGCAGTTCTTC. The encoded protein is CASSFRRDNEQFF.

In its sample, this clonotype was seen a few times. V is TRBV5-1 and J is TRBJ2-6; D is undetermined. The CDR3 is 16 residues long. The germline CDR1 and CDR2 sequences are SGHRS and YFSETQ. Trimming shortened V by 0 bases and J by 0 bases, and 7 bases separated the two germline ends. The CDR3 sequence: CASSLVFSSGANVLTF. DNA of the CDR3: TGCGCCAGCAGCTTGGTATTTAGCTCTGGGGCCAACGTCCTGACTTTC.